One sample yielded the 31 T cell receptor beta chains listed below, sequenced in a study of blood T cells in healthy people across ages. Together with a sample-barcoded 5' primer, a J-beta primer mix was included in a second PCR lasting about 6 to 11 cycles. TCRdb re-called the 5' RACE reads with MiXCR, one entry per CDR3 protein. The data show roughly 1,700,000 distinct CDR3 sequences, about 28% seen once. Material for sequencing was blood. The source is a woman in her thirties in good health.

This clonotype was seen more than once but under ten times. V is TRBV12-3 or TRBV12-4 and J is TRBJ2-7, with 7 nucleotides matching TRBD1. The trim removed 6 bases at V and 6 bases at J, leaving 20 bases unmatched. CDR3 length: 17 amino acids. The CDR3 DNA reads as TGTGCCAGCAGCCCCCGGGACAGAGCCCTCATCAGATCCGAGCAGTACTTC. Translated, it gives CASSPRDRALIRSEQYF.

V is TRBV5-1 and J is TRBJ2-1; D is ambiguous. This CDR3 region has 12 residues. Germline values: CDR1 SGHRS, CDR2 YFSETQ. Trimming took off 4 bases at V and 9 bases at J, with 11 bases between the two ends. The CDR3 spells CASSRDPVEQFF. The CDR3 DNA is TGCGCCAGCAGCCGAGACCCCGTTGAGCAGTTCTTC.

This chain uses TRBV6-5 with TRBJ1-2; D remains ambiguous. Germline-derived CDR1 and CDR2 are MNHEY and SVGAGI. V was pared by 0 bases and J by 4 bases, with 9 bases between. This CDR3 has 14 residues. CDR3 DNA: TGTGCCAGCAGTTACTCCGCAGCCTCCTATGGCTACACCTTC. Translation gives CASSYSAASYGYTF.

This chain joins TRBV19 and TRBJ1-5; maybe TRBD1 (5 bases). Germline CDR1 reads LNHDA; CDR2 reads SQIVND (reference sequence). With 4 bases removed from V and 4 bases from J, the gap between germline ends came to 14 bases. The CDR3 is 15 amino acids. Here the CDR3 DNA reads TGTGCCAGTAGTACCCAGGACTGGGGGAATCAGCCCCAGCATTTT. It codes for CASSTQDWGNQPQHF.

Concerning this clonotype: At one boundary the junction diverges from the germline segment, which might be a read error. The rearrangement uses TRBV7-2 and TRBJ2-1; 8 bases match TRBD2. The CDR3 covers 16 residues. The germline gives CDR1 SGHTA, CDR2 FQGNSA. Written as DNA, the CDR3 is TGTGTCAGCAGTTTCGGGACTAGTGGGAGATCCAATGAGCAGTTCTTC. Encoded protein: CVSSFGTSGRSNEQFF.

This clonotype was counted ten times or more. This chain joins TRBV9 and TRBJ2-7, with 9 bases identical to TRBD1. V was pared by 4 bases and J by 2 bases, with 7 bases of the junction left unmatched. This CDR3 spans 15 amino acids. The germline CDR1 and CDR2 sequences are SGDLS and YYNGEE. DNA for the CDR3: TGTGCCAGCAGCCCCAGGACAGGGGACCCCTACGAGCAGTACTTC. Translation gives CASSPRTGDPYEQYF. The full variable domain, its missing parts supplied by reference TRBV9 and TRBJ2-7, is DSGVTQTPKHLITATGQRVTLRCSPRSGDLSVYWYQQSLDQGLQFLIQYYNGEERAKGNILERFSAQQFPDLHSELNLSSLELGDSALYFCASSPRTGDPYEQYFGPGTRLTVT.

The V gene is TRBV21-1, the J gene TRBJ1-2; the table's D gene call, TRBD1, was not cross checked with the DNA. TRBV21-1 is a pseudogene. This CDR3 region has 15 residues. The DNA for the CDR3 is TGTGCCAGCAGCAAAGGGGACAGGAGAAGTCCGGGCTACACCTTC. Its protein is CASSKGDRRSPGYTF.

This clonotype appeared many times. The V gene is TRBV5-1, the J gene TRBJ2-7, with 9 bases aligning to TRBD1. In germline, CDR1 is SGHRS, CDR2 YFSETQ. The CDR3 extends over 14 amino acids. V lost 4 bases and J lost 4; bases outside the gene matches: 6. The CDR3 DNA follows: TGCGCCAGCAGCGAATGGGACAGGGATTACGAGCAGTACTTC. Protein product: CASSEWDRDYEQYF.

The V gene is TRBV9, the J gene TRBJ1-1, with 7 bases fitting TRBD1. V gave up 4 bases and J gave up 5 bases; unmatched junction bases: 11. CDR1 and CDR2 from the germline V gene are SGDLS and YYNGEE. The CDR3 spans 15 residues. The CDR3 sequence: CASSPQGGANTEAFF. CDR3 DNA sequence: TGTGCCAGCAGCCCCCAGGGGGGGGCGAATACTGAAGCTTTCTTT. Complete variable domain (other parts from reference TRBV9 and TRBJ1-1): DSGVTQTPKHLITATGQRVTLRCSPRSGDLSVYWYQQSLDQGLQFLIQYYNGEERAKGNILERFSAQQFPDLHSELNLSSLELGDSALYFCASSPQGGANTEAFFGQGTRLTVV.

There are a few counts of this clonotype. V and J are TRBV7-6 and TRBJ2-1; possible D gene TRBD1, 6 bases. The V gene's germline CDR1 is SGHVS and CDR2 FNYEAQ. This CDR3 comprises 15 residues. V lost 5 bases to trimming and J lost 3 bases, with 14 bases between them. CDR3 nucleotide sequence: TGTGCCAGCAGCCCTGACCCGGACAGCTACAATGAGCAGTTCTTC. This encodes CASSPDPDSYNEQFF.

This clonotype was picked up a small number of times. V is TRBV3-1 and J is TRBJ1-3; TRBD1 agrees at 7 bases. Looked up from germline, CDR1 is LGHDT and CDR2 is YNNKEL (reference sequence). The CDR3 covers 17 residues. The junction had 6 bases not matched to a gene; V was cut back by 1 base and J by 0 bases. CDR3 sequence: CASSQATGAFSGNTIYF. In DNA form, the CDR3 reads TGTGCCAGCAGCCAAGCTACAGGGGCCTTCTCTGGAAACACCATATATTTT.

The V gene is TRBV14, the J gene TRBJ1-1; 8 nucleotides line up with TRBD1. The CDR3 runs to 12 residues. Germline loops: CDR1 SGHDN, CDR2 FVKESK. The trim removed 10 bases at V and 4 bases at J, leaving 5 bases unmatched. CDR3 DNA: TGTGCCAATAGACAGGGGCCCACTGAAGCTTTCTTT. As protein: CANRQGPTEAFF.

The table lists this clonotype with many counts. The chain's CDR3 is CASYRGSYEQYF. CDR3 nucleotides: TGCGCCAGCTACCGCGGGTCCTACGAGCAGTACTTC. The chain employs TRBV5-1 and TRBJ2-7; possible D gene TRBD2, 5 bases. Trimming took off 7 bases at V and 1 base at J, with 9 bases between the two ends. This CDR3 comprises 12 residues. CDR1 and CDR2 from the germline V gene are SGHRS and YFSETQ. Full variable domain (remainder filled in from reference TRBV5-1 and TRBJ2-7): KAGVTQTPRYLIKTRGQQVTLSCSPISGHRSVSWYQQTPGQGLQFLFEYFSETQRNKGNFPGRFSGRQFSNSRSEMNVSTLELGDSALYLCASYRGSYEQYFGPGTRLTVT.

V usage is TRBV6-1 and J usage is TRBJ1-6; no firm D call. Trimming left V 2 bases short and J 11 bases short, with 7 bases between. The CDR3 has 12 amino acids. Germline values: CDR1 MNHNS, CDR2 SASEGT. As DNA, the CDR3 is TGTGCCAGCAGTGAATTGAGGGCACCCCTCCACTTT. Protein sequence: CASSELRAPLHF.

This clonotype was counted many times. V gene TRBV6-5 combines with J gene TRBJ2-1; TRBD2 is a possible D gene (5 bases). Germline CDR1 is MNHEY and CDR2 is SVGAGI. V was trimmed by 5 bases and J by 12 bases, leaving 14 bases between them. This CDR3 is 12 amino acids long. The CDR3 region is CASSPPSGGQFF. The CDR3 DNA reads as TGTGCCAGCAGTCCCCCGTCCGGAGGGCAGTTCTTC.

The chain couples TRBV13 to TRBJ2-3; TRBD1 matches at 7 bases. Germline-derived CDR1 and CDR2 are PRHDT and FYEKMQ (reference sequence). Losses at the gene ends were 5 bases for V and 1 base for J; bases not matched to a gene: 9. The CDR3 covers 16 residues. CDR3 loop: CASSQRGGIGTDTQYF. CDR3 nucleotides: TGTGCCAGCAGCCAGAGAGGGGGCATCGGCACAGATACGCAGTATTTT.

This clonotype showed up just a few times. The chain is built from TRBV29-1 and TRBJ1-1; D is perhaps TRBD1 (5 bases). Trimming shortened V by 4 bases and J by 11 bases, and 14 bases separated the two germline ends. The CDR3 extends over 11 amino acids. Germline V lookup: CDR1 SQVTM, CDR2 ANQGSEA. The CDR3 bases are TGCAGCGTTGTTGGCCTTCCAGGGGCTTTCTTT. It codes for CSVVGLPGAFF.

This clonotype occurred a few times. J is TRBJ2-3 and V is TRBV10-3; D not certain. With 10 bases removed from V and 8 bases from J, the gap between germline ends came to 19 bases. Germline CDR1 is ENHRY and CDR2 is SYGVKD. The CDR3 has 13 residues. The CDR3 loop reads CATHKPSTPTQYF. In DNA form, the CDR3 reads TGTGCCACCCACAAGCCTAGTACGCCTACGCAGTATTTT.

Notes on this clonotype: Because the CDR3 is missing its conserved closing phenylalanine or tryptophan, this is likely a read error. The chain combines TRBV4-3 with TRBJ2-3, with 9 bases aligning to TRBD2. The CDR3 sequence is 17 residues long. Per germline, CDR1 LGHNA and CDR2 YSLEER. V lost 0 bases to trimming and J lost 1 base; unmatched junction nucleotides: 5. Here the CDR3 DNA reads TGCGCCAGCAGCCAAGATGCCCTAGCGGGACGCACAGATACGCAGTATTTG. As protein: CASSQDALAGRTDTQYL.

This clonotype was found a few times. V usage is TRBV7-9 and J usage is TRBJ2-7; D possibly corresponds to TRBD2 (5 bases). V lost 5 bases and J lost 5, with 16 bases in between. The CDR3 sequence is 14 residues long. CDR1 and CDR2 from the germline V gene are SEHNR and FQNEAQ (reference sequence). The CDR3 sequence: CASSPWTAENEQYF. Here the CDR3 DNA reads TGTGCCAGCAGCCCATGGACTGCCGAAAACGAGCAGTACTTC.

Ten or more counts support this clonotype. The chain has TRBV15 and TRBJ1-5; D gene uncertain. Trimming cost V 3 bases and J 4 bases, with 10 bases left between them. Germline V gives CDR1 LNHNV, CDR2 YYDKDF (reference sequence). The CDR3 runs to 14 residues. Written as DNA, the CDR3 is TGTGCCACCAGCAGCGGGGTAGGGAATCAGCCCCAGCATTTT. It translates to CATSSGVGNQPQHF.

V usage is TRBV12-3 or TRBV12-4 and J usage is TRBJ2-3; D not resolved. Trimming took off 7 bases at V and 5 bases at J, with 10 bases between the two ends. The CDR3 loop spans 12 amino acids. In DNA, the CDR3 is TGTGCCAGCACAAACTGGAGAGATACGCAGTATTTT. It yields the protein CASTNWRDTQYF.

This clonotype was detected only a few times. V usage is TRBV29-1 and J usage is TRBJ1-2; a weak D match, TRBD1 (5 bases). V shed 6 bases and J shed 1 base, with 12 bases lying between them. The germline CDR1 and CDR2 sequences are SQVTM and ANQGSEA. The CDR3 loop spans 13 amino acids. Written as DNA, the CDR3 is TGCAGCGTGAGACAGCCTGATAACTATGGCTACACCTTC. This codes for CSVRQPDNYGYTF.

The V and J genes are TRBV11-2 and TRBJ2-7; D may be TRBD1 or TRBD2 (5 bases each). V was pared by 8 bases and J by 0 bases, with 20 bases between. CDR1 and CDR2 (germline): SGHAT, FQNNGV. The CDR3 extends over 16 amino acids. For the CDR3, the DNA is TGTGCCAGCGCCTCCTCGGGGCCCCTAAGCTCCTACGAGCAGTACTTC. Translation: CASASSGPLSSYEQYF.

The gene calls are TRBV29-1 and TRBJ1-1, with TRBD1 matching 7 bases. Germline V CDR1 and CDR2: SQVTM, ANQGSEA. This CDR3 is built from 13 residues. The junction had 9 bases not matched to a gene; V was cut back by 6 bases and J by 5 bases. The CDR3: CSVRQGFRTEAFF. Written as DNA, the CDR3 is TGCAGCGTCCGACAGGGTTTTAGGACTGAAGCTTTCTTT.

The J gene is TRBJ1-1, the V gene TRBV20-1, with 8 nucleotides matching TRBD1. The germline CDR1 and CDR2 sequences are DFQATT and SNEGSKA (reference sequence). CDR3 length: 15 residues. V trimming: 3 bases; J trimming: 5 bases; junction bases outside the gene matches: 11. The CDR3 bases are TGCAGTGCTAGGGTGCAGGGGGCGATTTGGACTGAAGCTTTCTTT. Amino acid sequence: CSARVQGAIWTEAFF.

As concerns this clonotype: A much larger clone lies one base from this, so it may be a read error. The V call is TRBV12-3 or TRBV12-4, the J call TRBJ2-3; 7 bases align to TRBD2. CDR3 length: 13 amino acids. The CDR3 DNA follows: TGTGCCAGCAGTAGCGGGGCGGCAGATGCGCAGTATTTT. The encoded protein is CASSSGAADAQYF.

With respect to this clonotype: The junction does not match germline at one end; this may be a read error. V gene TRBV6-4 combines with J gene TRBJ2-2; 10 nucleotides line up with TRBD1. Germline values: CDR1 MRHNA, CDR2 SNTAGT. This CDR3 has 16 residues. CDR3 region: CASSEETGGNTGEPFF. The CDR3 DNA sequence: TGTGCCAGCAGTGAAGAGACAGGGGGCAACACCGGGGAGCCGTTTTTT.

This chain uses TRBV7-2 with TRBJ1-5; D gene ambiguous. This CDR3 is 12 amino acids long. The germline CDR1 and CDR2 sequences are SGHTA and FQGNSA. V lost 3 bases and J lost 6, with 6 bases in between. CDR3 DNA sequence: TGTGCCAGCAGCTTCCTCAGTCAGCCCCAGCATTTT. Its translation is CASSFLSQPQHF.

The CDR3 coding sequence is TGCAGTGCTAGAGTCTTAGCGGGGGGGGATAATGAGCAGTTCTTC. This encodes CSARVLAGGDNEQFF. The chain links TRBV20-1 to TRBJ2-1; 11 bases are a match to TRBD2. With 1 base clipped from V and 7 bases from J, the junction kept 6 bases outside the gene matches. Germline loops: CDR1 DFQATT, CDR2 SNEGSKA (reference sequence). CDR3 length: 15 residues.

The chain combines TRBV7-9 with TRBJ2-4; the D gene is possibly TRBD2 (8 bases). V lost 4 bases to trimming and J lost 13 bases, with 23 bases between them. The length of the CDR3 is 15 residues. Germline V gives CDR1 SEHNR, CDR2 FQNEAQ (reference sequence). This CDR3 reads CASSSRGTAGVEQYF. For the CDR3, the DNA is TGTGCCAGCAGCTCCCGAGGGACAGCGGGGGTAGAGCAGTACTTC.